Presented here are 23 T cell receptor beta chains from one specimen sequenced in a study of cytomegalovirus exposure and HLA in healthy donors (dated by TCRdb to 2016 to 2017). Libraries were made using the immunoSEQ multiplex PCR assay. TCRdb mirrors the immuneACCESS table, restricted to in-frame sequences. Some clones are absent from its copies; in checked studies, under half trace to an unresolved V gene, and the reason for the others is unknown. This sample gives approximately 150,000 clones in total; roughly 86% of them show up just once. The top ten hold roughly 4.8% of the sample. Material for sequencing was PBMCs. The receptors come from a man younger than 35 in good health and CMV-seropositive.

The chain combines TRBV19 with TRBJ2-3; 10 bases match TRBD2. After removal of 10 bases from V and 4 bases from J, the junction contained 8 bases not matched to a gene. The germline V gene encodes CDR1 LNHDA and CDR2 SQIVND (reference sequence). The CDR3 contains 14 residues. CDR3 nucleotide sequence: TGTGCCATCCAGCGGGAGGGGGCCGCAGATACGCAGTATTTT. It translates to CAIQREGAADTQYF.

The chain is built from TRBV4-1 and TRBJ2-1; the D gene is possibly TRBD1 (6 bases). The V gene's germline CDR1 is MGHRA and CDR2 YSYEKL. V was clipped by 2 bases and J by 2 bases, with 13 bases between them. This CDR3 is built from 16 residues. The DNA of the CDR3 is TGCGCCAGCAGCCAACCCGGACAGAGGGCCTACAATGAGCAGTTCTTC. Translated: CASSQPGQRAYNEQFF.

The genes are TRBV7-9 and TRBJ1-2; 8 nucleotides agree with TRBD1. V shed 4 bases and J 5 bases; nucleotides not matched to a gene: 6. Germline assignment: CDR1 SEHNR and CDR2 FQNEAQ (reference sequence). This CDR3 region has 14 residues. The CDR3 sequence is CASSSDRGSYGYTF. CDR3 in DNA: TGTGCCAGCAGCTCTGACAGGGGAAGTTATGGCTACACCTTC.

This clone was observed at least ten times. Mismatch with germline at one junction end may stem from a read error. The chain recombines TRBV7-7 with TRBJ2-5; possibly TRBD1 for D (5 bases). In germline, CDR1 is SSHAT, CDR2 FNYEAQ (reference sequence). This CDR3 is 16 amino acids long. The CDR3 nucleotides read TGTGCTAGCAGCTTAGGTCGGCAGATCAAGGGGGAGACCCAGTACTTC. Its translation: CASSLGRQIKGETQYF.

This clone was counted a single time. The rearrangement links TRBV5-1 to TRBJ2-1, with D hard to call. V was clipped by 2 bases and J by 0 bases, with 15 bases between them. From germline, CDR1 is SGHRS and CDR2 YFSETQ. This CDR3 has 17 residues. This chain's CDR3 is CASSFPPDKSSYNEQFF. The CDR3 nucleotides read TGCGCCAGCAGCTTCCCCCCCGACAAAAGCTCCTACAATGAGCAGTTCTTC.

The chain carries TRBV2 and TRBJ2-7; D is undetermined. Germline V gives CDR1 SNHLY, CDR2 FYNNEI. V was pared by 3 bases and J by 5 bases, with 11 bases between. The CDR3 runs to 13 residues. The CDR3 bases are TGTGCCAGCAGTGAGGCGGAGATGGACGAGCAGTACTTC. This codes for CASSEAEMDEQYF.

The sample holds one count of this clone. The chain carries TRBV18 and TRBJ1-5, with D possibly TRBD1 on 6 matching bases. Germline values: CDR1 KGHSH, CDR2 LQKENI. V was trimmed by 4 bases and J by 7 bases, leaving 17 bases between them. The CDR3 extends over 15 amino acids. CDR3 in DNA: TGTGCCAGCTCACAGGGGACCGGGGGGGCGCAGCCCCAGCATTTT. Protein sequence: CASSQGTGGAQPQHF.

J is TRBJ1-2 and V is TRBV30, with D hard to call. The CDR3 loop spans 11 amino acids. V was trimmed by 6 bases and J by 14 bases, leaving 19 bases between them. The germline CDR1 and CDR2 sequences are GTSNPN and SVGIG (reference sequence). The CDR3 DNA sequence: TGTGCCTGTGAAGAAGAAGGAGACGAAACCTTC. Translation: CACEEEGDETF.

CDR3 loop: CASSSRETQYF. DNA of the CDR3: TGTGCCAGCAGCTCCCGAGAGACCCAGTACTTC. V usage is TRBV5-4 and J usage is TRBJ2-5; D is unresolved. V lost 3 bases and J 4 bases, leaving 4 bases between the germline ends. Germline CDR1 is SGHNT and CDR2 is YYREEE (reference sequence). This CDR3 has 11 amino acids.

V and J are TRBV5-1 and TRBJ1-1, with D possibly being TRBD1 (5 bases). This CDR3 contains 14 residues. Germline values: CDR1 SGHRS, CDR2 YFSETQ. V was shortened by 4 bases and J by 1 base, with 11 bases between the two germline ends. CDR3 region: CASSTPTGNTEAFF. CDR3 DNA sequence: TGCGCCAGCAGCACACCTACAGGGAACACTGAAGCTTTCTTT.

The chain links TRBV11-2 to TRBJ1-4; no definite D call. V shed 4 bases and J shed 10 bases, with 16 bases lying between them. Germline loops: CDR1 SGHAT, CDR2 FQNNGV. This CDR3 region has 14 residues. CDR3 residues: CASSSTWEGGKLFF. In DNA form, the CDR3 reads TGTGCCAGCAGCTCGACATGGGAGGGTGGAAAACTGTTTTTT.

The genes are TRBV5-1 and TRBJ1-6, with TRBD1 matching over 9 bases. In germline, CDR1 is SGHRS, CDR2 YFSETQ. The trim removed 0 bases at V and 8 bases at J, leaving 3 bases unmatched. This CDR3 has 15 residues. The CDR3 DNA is TGCGCCAGCAGCTTGGCTGGACAGGGGTATTCACCCCTCCACTTT. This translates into CASSLAGQGYSPLHF. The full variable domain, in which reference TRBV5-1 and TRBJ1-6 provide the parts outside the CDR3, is KAGVTQTPRYLIKTRGQQVTLSCSPISGHRSVSWYQQTPGQGLQFLFEYFSETQRNKGNFPGRFSGRQFSNSRSEMNVSTLELGDSALYLCASSLAGQGYSPLHFGNGTRLTVT.

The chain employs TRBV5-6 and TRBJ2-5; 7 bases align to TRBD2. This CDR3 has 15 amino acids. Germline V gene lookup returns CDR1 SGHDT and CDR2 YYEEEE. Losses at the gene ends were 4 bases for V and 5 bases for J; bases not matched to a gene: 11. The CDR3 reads CASSHRDPGGETQYF. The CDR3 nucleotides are TGTGCCAGCAGCCACCGGGACCCGGGAGGCGAGACCCAGTACTTC.

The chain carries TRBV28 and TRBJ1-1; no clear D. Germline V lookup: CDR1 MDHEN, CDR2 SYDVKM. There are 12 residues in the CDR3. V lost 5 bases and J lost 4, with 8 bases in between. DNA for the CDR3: TGTGCCAGCAGTCCAACAGTCACTGAAGCTTTCTTT. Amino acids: CASSPTVTEAFF.

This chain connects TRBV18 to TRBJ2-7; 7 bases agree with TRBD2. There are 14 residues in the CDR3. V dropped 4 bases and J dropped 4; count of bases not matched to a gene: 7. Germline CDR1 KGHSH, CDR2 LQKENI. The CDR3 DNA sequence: TGTGCCAGCTCACTATCTTCACTAGCGTACGAGCAGTACTTC. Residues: CASSLSSLAYEQYF.

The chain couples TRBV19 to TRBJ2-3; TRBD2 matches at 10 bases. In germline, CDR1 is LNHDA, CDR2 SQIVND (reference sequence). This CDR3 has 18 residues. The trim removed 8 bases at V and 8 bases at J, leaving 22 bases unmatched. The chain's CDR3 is CASQSSVLAGVASGTQYF. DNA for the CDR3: TGTGCCAGTCAATCCTCAGTCCTAGCGGGAGTCGCCTCTGGTACGCAGTATTTT.

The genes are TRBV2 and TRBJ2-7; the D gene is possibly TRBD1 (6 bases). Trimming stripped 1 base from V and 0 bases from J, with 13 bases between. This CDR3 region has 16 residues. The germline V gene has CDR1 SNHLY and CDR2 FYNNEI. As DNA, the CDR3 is TGTGCCAGCAGTGAAGTTGACAGGATAAACTCCTACGAGCAGTACTTC. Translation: CASSEVDRINSYEQYF.

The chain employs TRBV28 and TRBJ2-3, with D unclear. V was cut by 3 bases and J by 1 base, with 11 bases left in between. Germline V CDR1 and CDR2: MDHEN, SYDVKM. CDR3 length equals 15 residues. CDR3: CASSFVVPGTDTQYF. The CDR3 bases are TGTGCCAGCAGTTTTGTGGTTCCAGGCACAGATACGCAGTATTTT. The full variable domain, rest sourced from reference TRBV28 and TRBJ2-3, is DVKVTQSSRYLVKRTGEKVFLECVQDMDHENMFWYRQDPGLGLRLIYFSYDVKMKEKGDIPEGYSVSREKKERFSLILESASTNQTSMYLCASSFVVPGTDTQYFGPGTRLTVL.

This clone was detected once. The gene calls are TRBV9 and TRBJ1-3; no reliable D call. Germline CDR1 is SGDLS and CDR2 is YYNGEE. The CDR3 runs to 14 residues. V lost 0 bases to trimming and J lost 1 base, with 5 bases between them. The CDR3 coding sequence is TGTGCCAGCAGCGTAGGCGTATCTGGAAACACCATATATTTT. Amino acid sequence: CASSVGVSGNTIYF.

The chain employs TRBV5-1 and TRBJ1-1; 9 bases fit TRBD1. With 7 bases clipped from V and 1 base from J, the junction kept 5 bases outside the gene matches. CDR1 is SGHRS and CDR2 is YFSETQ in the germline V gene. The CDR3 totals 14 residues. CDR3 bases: TGCGCCAGCGACACGGGACAGGGGAACACTGAAGCTTTCTTT. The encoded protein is CASDTGQGNTEAFF.

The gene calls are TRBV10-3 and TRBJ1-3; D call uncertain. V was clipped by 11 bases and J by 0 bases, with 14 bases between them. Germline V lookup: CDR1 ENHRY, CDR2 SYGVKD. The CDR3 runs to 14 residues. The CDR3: CAAFMGASGNTIYF. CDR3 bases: TGTGCCGCTTTTATGGGCGCCTCTGGAAACACCATATATTTT.

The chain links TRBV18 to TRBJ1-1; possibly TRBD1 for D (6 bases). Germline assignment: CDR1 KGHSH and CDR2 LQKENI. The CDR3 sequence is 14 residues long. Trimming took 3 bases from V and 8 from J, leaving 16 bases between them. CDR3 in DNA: TGTGCCAGCTCACCGGGACGGGGAACAGGGGAAGCTTTCTTT. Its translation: CASSPGRGTGEAFF.

The DNA for the CDR3 is TGTGCCAGCAGCTTAGTGAGGTACAATGAGCAGTTCTTC. Its translation is CASSLVRYNEQFF. The chain carries TRBV7-2 and TRBJ2-1; no definite D call. V lost 1 base, J lost 4 bases, and 5 bases lay in between. Looked up from germline, CDR1 is SGHTA and CDR2 is FQGNSA. The CDR3 extends over 13 amino acids.